These 16 T cell receptor beta chains originate from one sample sequenced in a study of T cell responses to AZD1222 COVID-19 vaccine. Here immunoSEQ multiplex PCR was the method, and the copy in TCRdb shows in-frame clones only, minus some. The sample has 30,000 to 35,000 clones; around three quarters are singletons. Sequencing used peripheral blood, obtained 28 days after the second AZD1222 dose. Receptors were obtained from an adult who received the AZD1222 COVID-19 vaccine.

This chain links TRBV12-3 or TRBV12-4 with TRBJ2-1, with 8 positions matching TRBD1. The CDR3 has 13 amino acids. Germline trimming cut 5 bases from V and 8 bases from J; bases unmatched to any gene: 5. CDR3 in amino acids: CASSPTGGHEQFF. CDR3 DNA: TGTGCCAGCAGTCCAACAGGGGGGCATGAGCAGTTCTTC.

The chain has TRBV2 and TRBJ1-5; D ambiguous. Germline V lookup: CDR1 SNHLY, CDR2 FYNNEI. The V and J ends lost 3 bases and 1 base respectively, with 7 bases between them. The CDR3 sequence is 14 residues long. CDR3: CASSEGKSNQPQHF. In DNA, the CDR3 is TGTGCCAGCAGTGAGGGAAAGAGCAATCAGCCCCAGCATTTT. The whole variable domain, filled in from reference TRBV2 and TRBJ1-5, reads EPEVTQTPSHQVTQMGQEVILRCVPISNHLYFYWYRQILGQKVEFLVSFYNNEISEKSEIFDDQFSVERPDGSNFTLKIRSTKLEDSAMYFCASSEGKSNQPQHFGDGTRLSIL.

Only one count was recorded for this clone. The chain combines TRBV7-8 with TRBJ2-7; 8 bases agree with TRBD1. Trimming took 5 bases from V and 3 from J; bases not matched to a gene: 9. The CDR3 spans 15 residues. From germline, CDR1 is SGHVS and CDR2 FQNEAQ. The CDR3 protein is CASSPDRASFYEQYF. The CDR3 bases are TGTGCCAGCAGCCCGGACAGGGCTTCTTTCTACGAGCAGTACTTC.

The chain joins TRBV9 to TRBJ2-4, with D possibly TRBD2 on 6 matching bases. The germline gives CDR1 SGDLS, CDR2 YYNGEE. The V end lost 2 bases, the J end lost 0 bases, and 15 bases lay between the germline ends. The CDR3 length is 17 residues. The CDR3: CASSVGSGDSAKNIQYF. Here the CDR3 DNA reads TGTGCCAGCAGCGTGGGGTCGGGGGACTCAGCCAAAAACATTCAGTACTTC.

The V call is TRBV5-6, the J call TRBJ2-1; D unclear. With 7 bases removed from V and 4 bases from J, the gap between germline ends came to 6 bases. The germline V gene encodes CDR1 SGHDT and CDR2 YYEEEE. The CDR3 runs 11 residues. CDR3 sequence: CASGPYNEQFF. The CDR3 coding sequence is TGTGCCAGCGGGCCTTACAATGAGCAGTTCTTC.

The V and J genes are TRBV6-7 and TRBJ2-2; 8 bases map to TRBD1. TRBV6-7 belongs to the ORF category, with a function that is uncertain. Trimming took 6 bases from V and 1 from J; bases not matched to a gene: 4. This CDR3 comprises 15 residues. DNA for the CDR3: TGTGCCAGCAGACAGGGGGGTAAGAACACCGGGGAGCTGTTTTTT. Translating it yields CASRQGGKNTGELFF.

This rearrangement joins TRBV27 to TRBJ2-7, with D maybe TRBD1 (7 bases). This CDR3 is 15 amino acids long. Trimming took off 3 bases at V and 3 bases at J, with 15 bases between the two ends. Germline values: CDR1 MNHEY, CDR2 SMNVEV (reference sequence). The CDR3 DNA sequence: TGTGCCAGCAGTTTGGGGGCGGGACAGTACTACGAGCAGTACTTC. Amino acids: CASSLGAGQYYEQYF.

The chain joins TRBV7-8 to TRBJ2-1; 8 nucleotides match TRBD2. V lost 2 bases to trimming and J lost 8 bases; unmatched junction nucleotides: 5. The CDR3 totals 14 residues. Germline V CDR1 and CDR2: SGHVS, FQNEAQ. CDR3: CASSLYGGADEQFF. The CDR3 DNA follows: TGTGCCAGCAGCTTATACGGGGGGGCGGATGAGCAGTTCTTC. The variable domain in full, completed from reference TRBV7-8 and TRBJ2-1, reads GAGVSQSPRYKVAKRGQDVALRCDPISGHVSLFWYQQALGQGPEFLTYFQNEAQLDKSGLPSDRFFAERPEGSVSTLKIQRTQQEDSAVYLCASSLYGGADEQFFGPGTRLTVL.

The V and J genes are TRBV5-4 and TRBJ2-5; 14 bases map to TRBD2. Looked up from germline, CDR1 is SGHNT and CDR2 is YYREEE (reference sequence). The CDR3 has 18 residues. V was pared by 0 bases and J by 4 bases, with 8 bases of the junction left unmatched. CDR3 protein: CASSLVGTSGGRRETQYF. The CDR3 DNA follows: TGTGCCAGCAGCTTGGTAGGGACTAGCGGGGGCAGGAGAGAGACCCAGTACTTC.

The chain recombines TRBV5-4 with TRBJ2-1; the match to TRBD2 covers 11 bases. V was clipped by 4 bases and J by 1 base; unmatched bases: 10. The CDR3 extends over 18 amino acids. The germline gives CDR1 SGHNT, CDR2 YYREEE (reference sequence). The DNA for the CDR3 is TGTGCCAGCAGCCCCGGTGGGATAGCGGGGGGGTCCTACAATGAGCAGTTCTTC. Amino acids: CASSPGGIAGGSYNEQFF. The full variable domain, completed using reference TRBV5-4 and TRBJ2-1, is ETGVTQSPTHLIKTRGQQVTLRCSSQSGHNTVSWYQQALGQGPQFIFQYYREEENGRGNFPPRFSGLQFPNYSSELNVNALELDDSALYLCASSPGGIAGGSYNEQFFGPGTRLTVL.

This clone was observed a few times. V gene TRBV6-5 combines with J gene TRBJ1-5; D is undetermined. CDR3 length equals 14 residues. Per the germline V gene, CDR1 is MNHEY and CDR2 is SVGAGI. Trimming left V 2 bases short and J 9 bases short, with 14 bases between. In DNA, the CDR3 is TGTGCCAGCAGTTACGGGCAGTTTTCAGGGCCCCAGCATTTT. Translated: CASSYGQFSGPQHF.

V and J are TRBV6-6 and TRBJ1-1, with D tentatively TRBD1 (6 bases). V gave up 7 bases and J gave up 1 base, with 7 bases separating them. Germline V lookup: CDR1 MNHNY, CDR2 SVGAGI (reference sequence). The CDR3 covers 12 residues. The CDR3 sequence: CASTQGNTEAFF. The DNA of the CDR3 is TGTGCCAGCACACAGGGGAACACTGAAGCTTTCTTT.

The chain couples TRBV3-1 (or the pseudogene TRBV3-2) to TRBJ2-5; TRBD2 agrees at 9 bases. Germline CDR1 reads LGHDT; CDR2 reads YNNKEL (reference sequence). CDR3 length: 14 amino acids. The V gene end was trimmed by 4 bases and the J gene end by 5 bases; junction bases not matched to a gene: 5. The CDR3 loop is CASSLSGSRETQYF. The CDR3 region has the DNA TGTGCCAGCAGCCTTAGCGGGAGTCGGGAGACCCAGTACTTC.

The rearrangement joins TRBV2 to TRBJ2-4; TRBD1 matches at 8 bases. The germline CDR1 and CDR2 sequences are SNHLY and FYNNEI. The CDR3 is made up of 17 amino acids. After removal of 5 bases from V and 0 bases from J, the junction contained 9 bases not matched to a gene. CDR3 sequence: CASSRRQGPIAKNIQYF. The DNA of the CDR3 is TGTGCCAGCAGTAGGCGACAGGGGCCTATAGCCAAAAACATTCAGTACTTC.

Sample share makes this clone medium-sized. V and J are TRBV7-8 and TRBJ2-3; 9 bases are a match to TRBD2. The CDR3 has 16 residues. The V gene end was trimmed by 0 bases and the J gene end by 2 bases; junction bases not matched to a gene: 3. CDR1 and CDR2 from the germline V gene are SGHVS and FQNEAQ. The CDR3 protein is CASSLAAGGFTDTQYF. The CDR3 DNA is TGTGCCAGCAGCTTAGCGGCGGGAGGGTTCACAGATACGCAGTATTTT.

The rearrangement uses TRBV24-1 and TRBJ2-5; no reliable D call. This CDR3 contains 11 residues. Trimming removed 3 bases at V and 5 bases at J, with 3 bases between. Germline V lookup: CDR1 KGHDR, CDR2 SFDVKD. The CDR3 sequence is CATSDRETQYF. DNA for the CDR3: TGTGCCACCAGTGATCGGGAGACCCAGTACTTC.